Described below is a single T cell receptor beta chain sequence and its context. Antigen: not known. These data belong to a study of cytomegalovirus exposure and HLA in healthy donors. In the study overall: HLA-typed donors were the source of 82 million or so unique TCRs, which an early data release held. Notes on the study in general: A later analysis revealed that TCR association rates differed between HLA loci, peaking at DRB1 and bottoming out at HLA-C.

Germline V gives CDR1 LNHDA, CDR2 SQIVND (reference sequence). The CDR3 length is 14 residues. Trimming took 5 bases from V and 1 from J, leaving 8 bases between them. Primers: 60 Vbeta forward and 13 Jbeta reverse. Method: immunoSEQ multiplex PCR; TCRdb's copy keeps in-frame clones and lacks some. The table records approximately 120,000 clones, over 70% of them present only once. The rearrangement joins TRBV19 to TRBJ2-2; D may be TRBD2 (5 bases). The TCR comes from a woman aged 50 to 65 in good health and CMV-seronegative. Sequenced input: PBMCs. The CDR3 DNA sequence: TGTGCCAGTAGTCTAAGCGGGAACACCGGGGAGCTGTTTTTT. As protein: CASSLSGNTGELFF.